These 18 T cell receptor beta chains originate from one sample sequenced in a study of blood T cell repertoires in COVID-19. Profiled with immunoSEQ multiplex PCR; TCRdb holds only in-frame clones, not every one. The sample carries 200,000 to 250,000 clones, 86% recorded once. Sequenced: peripheral blood. These receptor sequences come from a woman aged 45-60 years with acute or convalescent COVID-19.

The chain carries TRBV11-3 and TRBJ1-1; D is ambiguous. The CDR3 has 13 amino acids. Trimming cost V 1 base and J 2 bases, with 5 bases left between them. Germline assignment: CDR1 SGHNT and CDR2 YENEEA. This chain's CDR3 is CASSLGLNTEAFF. In DNA, the CDR3 is TGTGCCAGCAGCTTAGGTTTAAACACTGAAGCTTTCTTT. The full variable domain, completed using reference TRBV11-3 and TRBJ1-1, is EAGVVQSPRYKIIEKKQPVAFWCNPISGHNTLYWYLQNLGQGPELLIRYENEEAVDDSQLPKDRFSAERLKGVDSTLKIQPAELGDSAVYLCASSLGLNTEAFFGQGTRLTVV.

The chain has TRBV6-2 or TRBV6-3 and TRBJ2-1; D ambiguous. CDR1 MNHEY and CDR2 SVGEGT come from the germline V gene. The V end lost 3 bases, the J end lost 2 bases, and 8 bases lay between the germline ends. The CDR3 is 14 residues long. The CDR3: CASSYSNAYNEQFF. CDR3 bases: TGTGCCAGCAGTTATAGCAACGCCTACAATGAGCAGTTCTTC.

This chain connects TRBV27 to TRBJ2-1; TRBD1 agrees at 10 bases. CDR1 MNHEY and CDR2 SMNVEV come from the germline V gene (reference sequence). Germline trimming cut 3 bases from V and 5 bases from J; bases unmatched to any gene: 10. This CDR3 is 17 amino acids long. The CDR3 protein is CASSFKGWTGGDNEQFF. The CDR3 bases are TGTGCCAGCAGTTTTAAAGGATGGACAGGGGGTGACAATGAGCAGTTCTTC.

The V call is TRBV19, the J call TRBJ2-5, with a tentative D call TRBD1 (6 bases). Germline CDR1 LNHDA, CDR2 SQIVND (reference sequence). V lost 5 bases and J lost 5, with 18 bases in between. This CDR3 has 15 residues. The CDR3 region has the DNA TGTGCCAGTAGTCAGAGGGGGAGACAGAGCGAGACCCAGTACTTC. Amino acids: CASSQRGRQSETQYF.

The chain links TRBV3-1 (or the pseudogene TRBV3-2) to TRBJ2-7, with TRBD2 matching over 8 bases. CDR1 and CDR2 from the germline V gene are LGHDT and YNNKEL (reference sequence). J lost 3 bases, V lost 2 bases, and 12 bases had no gene match. The CDR3 loop spans 17 amino acids. In DNA form, the CDR3 reads TGTGCCAGCAGCCAAACCCCAGCGGGGGTGCAATTCTACGAGCAGTACTTC. Protein product: CASSQTPAGVQFYEQYF.

This clone was picked up a small number of times. The CDR3 DNA is TGCAGCGTTGATCTGGGAGGGAATTCACCCCTCCACTTT. Its translation is CSVDLGGNSPLHF. This sequence joins TRBV29-1 and TRBJ1-6; D remains ambiguous. V was shortened by 3 bases and J by 7 bases, with 10 bases between the two germline ends. The CDR3 is 13 residues long. The germline V gene has CDR1 SQVTM and CDR2 ANQGSEA.

A single count supports this clone. The CDR3 is CASSLAGQPSTDTQYF. In nucleotides, the CDR3 is TGTGCCAGCAGCCTAGCGGGACAGCCGAGCACAGATACGCAGTATTTT. The chain uses TRBV7-3 and TRBJ2-3, with 9 bases that match TRBD2. Trimming at V came to 5 bases and at J to 0 bases, leaving 6 bases not matched to a gene. The germline V gene has CDR1 SGHTA and CDR2 FQGTGA. This CDR3 contains 16 residues.

The chain recombines TRBV6-1 with TRBJ1-3; TRBD1 might be the D (5 bases). Germline CDR1 MNHNS, CDR2 SASEGT. Trimming cost V 1 base and J 0 bases, with 7 bases left between them. CDR3 size: 15 residues. Here the CDR3 DNA reads TGTGCCAGCAGTGAAGTGGACATCTCTGGAAACACCATATATTTT. Amino acid sequence: CASSEVDISGNTIYF.

The CDR3 DNA follows: TGTGCCAGCAGCGCGCGGGATATATACTCCTACAATGAGCAGTTCTTC. Protein: CASSARDIYSYNEQFF. V usage is TRBV9 and J usage is TRBJ2-1, with D maybe TRBD2 (6 bases). Looked up from germline, CDR1 is SGDLS and CDR2 is YYNGEE. This CDR3 spans 16 amino acids. Deletions cut 3 bases from V and 0 bases from J, with 13 bases between. Drawing the rest from reference TRBV9 and TRBJ2-1, the complete variable domain is DSGVTQTPKHLITATGQRVTLRCSPRSGDLSVYWYQQSLDQGLQFLIQYYNGEERAKGNILERFSAQQFPDLHSELNLSSLELGDSALYFCASSARDIYSYNEQFFGPGTRLTVL.

This chain joins TRBV3-1 (or the pseudogene TRBV3-2) and TRBJ2-4, with 10 bases fitting TRBD2. Germline CDR1 LGHDT, CDR2 YNNKEL (reference sequence). Trimming at V came to 2 bases and at J to 3 bases, leaving 13 bases not matched to a gene. This CDR3 has 19 amino acids. This CDR3 is CASSQSFEQAGGVKNIQYF. CDR3 DNA: TGTGCCAGCAGCCAAAGTTTCGAACAAGCGGGAGGGGTCAAAAACATTCAGTACTTC.

V usage is TRBV27 and J usage is TRBJ2-7; 12 nucleotides line up with TRBD2. J gave up 4 bases and V 8 bases, and 3 bases lay outside the gene matches. Germline CDR1 reads MNHEY; CDR2 reads SMNVEV (reference sequence). The CDR3 length is 13 residues. DNA of the CDR3: TGTGCCAGCGGACTAGCGGGAACGTACGAGCAGTACTTC. It is translated as CASGLAGTYEQYF.

The J gene is TRBJ1-1, the V gene TRBV30, with 9 bases aligning to TRBD1. Germline V CDR1 and CDR2: GTSNPN, SVGIG (reference sequence). Trimming removed 5 bases from V and 5 bases from J; junction bases left unmatched: 12. The CDR3 sequence is 15 residues long. The CDR3 region has the DNA TGTGCCTGGGGACCGGGACAGGGAGGGAGGACTGAAGCTTTCTTT. This translates into CAWGPGQGGRTEAFF.

This clone appeared a few times. Other DNA sequences within the sample encode an identical CDR3. The chain links TRBV5-1 to TRBJ1-1; tentatively, D is TRBD1 (5 bases). This CDR3 spans 14 amino acids. V was trimmed by 1 base and J by 1 base, leaving 8 bases between them. Germline CDR1 is SGHRS and CDR2 is YFSETQ. CDR3 in amino acids: CASSLTGGNTEAFF. CDR3 sequence (DNA): TGCGCCAGCAGCTTGACAGGCGGGAACACTGAAGCTTTCTTT. The variable domain in full, with the rest retrieved from reference TRBV5-1 and TRBJ1-1, is KAGVTQTPRYLIKTRGQQVTLSCSPISGHRSVSWYQQTPGQGLQFLFEYFSETQRNKGNFPGRFSGRQFSNSRSEMNVSTLELGDSALYLCASSLTGGNTEAFFGQGTRLTVV.

This chain joins TRBV23-1 and TRBJ1-1; 8 bases align to TRBD1. TRBV23-1 is an ORF, and what it does is uncertain. V lost 4 bases and J lost 3; bases outside the gene matches: 13. This CDR3 comprises 17 residues. The DNA of the CDR3 is TGCGCCAGCAGTCGGATAGGGTCGACAGGGGTGTACACTGAAGCTTTCTTT. Its protein is CASSRIGSTGVYTEAFF.

This clone has only a few counts. The genes are TRBV6-1 and TRBJ2-2; TRBD2 matches at 12 bases. CDR3 length equals 16 residues. The V gene's germline CDR1 is MNHNS and CDR2 SASEGT. The V segment lost 4 bases and the J segment 4 bases; nucleotides outside the gene matches: 4. This CDR3 is CASSASGGAGTGELFF. The CDR3 DNA reads as TGTGCCAGCAGTGCTAGCGGGGGGGCCGGCACCGGGGAGCTGTTTTTT.

The chain joins TRBV19 to TRBJ1-1; TRBD1 agrees at 8 bases. The trim removed 5 bases at V and 3 bases at J, leaving 5 bases unmatched. The CDR3 consists of 14 residues. CDR1 and CDR2 from the germline V gene are LNHDA and SQIVND (reference sequence). The CDR3 DNA sequence: TGTGCCAGTAGTGGACAGGGACCTTACACTGAAGCTTTCTTT. It specifies CASSGQGPYTEAFF.

The chain uses TRBV19 and TRBJ2-3, with 8 bases matching TRBD2. Germline loops: CDR1 LNHDA, CDR2 SQIVND (reference sequence). V shed 2 bases, J shed 4 bases, and the junction held 5 bases outside the gene matches. The CDR3 contains 15 residues. The CDR3 is CASSIWRGAADTQYF. In DNA, the CDR3 is TGTGCCAGTAGTATATGGCGGGGGGCGGCAGATACGCAGTATTTT.

The chain uses TRBV6-6 and TRBJ1-2; D unresolved. V shed 5 bases and J shed 1 base, with 8 bases lying between them. CDR3 length: 13 residues. Germline V lookup: CDR1 MNHNY, CDR2 SVGAGI (reference sequence). The CDR3 coding sequence is TGTGCCAGCAGTCCCGAGAATAACTATGGCTACACCTTC. This sequence encodes CASSPENNYGYTF.